The 27 T cell receptor beta chains presented below share a single source sample, sequenced in a study of T cell changes during pregnancy in multiple sclerosis. Generated by immunoSEQ multiplex PCR, the TCRdb table keeps only in-frame clones and is missing some. The table lists 35,000 to 45,000 clones, roughly 90% of them singletons, with 4% to 6% in the top ten. The sequencing here drew on peripheral blood, taken in the second trimester of pregnancy. These receptors were taken from a female donor in good health, enrolled as a control in a pregnancy study.

Comment on this clone: The same CDR3 is also encoded by other DNA sequences in this sample. The CDR3 coding sequence is TGCAGCGTTGAAAACCCTAGTGGGAGAAGGACAGATACGCAGTATTTT. Amino acid sequence: CSVENPSGRRTDTQYF. The chain uses TRBV29-1 and TRBJ2-3; tentatively, D is TRBD2 (5 bases). CDR3 length: 16 residues. Germline loops: CDR1 SQVTM, CDR2 ANQGSEA. V lost 2 bases and J 3 bases, leaving 18 bases between the germline ends.

This clone has only a few counts. The J gene is TRBJ2-5, the V gene TRBV6-6; D may be TRBD1 (5 bases). The CDR3 spans 15 residues. Germline assignment: CDR1 MNHNY and CDR2 SVGAGI (reference sequence). V dropped 6 bases and J dropped 1 base, with 15 bases sitting between them. The CDR3 here is CASSPVQALQETQYF. As DNA, the CDR3 is TGTGCCAGCAGCCCCGTACAGGCGCTCCAAGAGACCCAGTACTTC.

This clone showed up just once. A junction boundary mismatches the germline segment, possibly from a read error. The chain joins TRBV25-1 to TRBJ2-7, with TRBD1 matching over 7 bases. The germline gives CDR1 MGHDK, CDR2 SYGVNS. CDR3 size: 15 residues. The CDR3 region has the DNA TGTGCCAGCAGTGACGGGACAGCTCTCTCCTCCGAGCAGTACTTC. As protein: CASSDGTALSSEQYF.

The chain couples TRBV5-1 to TRBJ2-1; 11 bases agree with TRBD2. CDR1 and CDR2 (germline): SGHRS, YFSETQ. V was pared by 3 bases and J by 5 bases, with 1 base of the junction left unmatched. This CDR3 spans 14 amino acids. CDR3 DNA sequence: TGCGCCAGCAGCTCGGGACTAGCGGACAATGAGCAGTTCTTC. Amino acids: CASSSGLADNEQFF.

The genes are TRBV7-9 and TRBJ2-7; possibly TRBD2 for D (6 bases). The CDR3 covers 15 residues. V lost 0 bases to trimming and J lost 1 base, with 10 bases between them. In germline, CDR1 is SEHNR, CDR2 FQNEAQ (reference sequence). This CDR3 reads CASSLARDASYEQYF. As DNA, the CDR3 is TGTGCCAGCAGCTTAGCGCGGGACGCTTCCTACGAGCAGTACTTC.

This clone was observed a few times. The J gene is TRBJ1-1, the V gene TRBV6-5; D unclear. In germline, CDR1 is MNHEY, CDR2 SVGAGI. The CDR3 totals 11 residues. The germline V and J ends were trimmed by 5 bases and 2 bases, with 3 bases remaining between them. This CDR3 reads CASSGNTEAFF. The CDR3 DNA reads as TGTGCCAGCAGTGGCAACACTGAAGCTTTCTTT.

This clone was detected a few times. The chain is built from TRBV7-6 and TRBJ1-1; perhaps TRBD1 as D (5 bases). Trimming cost V 5 bases and J 4 bases, with 11 bases left between them. The CDR3 is made up of 13 amino acids. The germline V gene encodes CDR1 SGHVS and CDR2 FNYEAQ. The CDR3 reads CASSPLGATEAFF. DNA for the CDR3: TGTGCCAGCAGCCCTCTTGGGGCCACTGAAGCTTTCTTT.

The CDR3 reads CASGGQGGSNQPQHF. The CDR3 nucleotides read TGTGCCAGCGGCGGGCAGGGGGGCAGCAATCAGCCCCAGCATTTT. The V call is TRBV2, the J call TRBJ1-5, with 7 nucleotides matching TRBD1. This CDR3 comprises 15 residues. V lost 8 bases to trimming and J lost 1 base; unmatched junction nucleotides: 8. In germline, CDR1 is SNHLY, CDR2 FYNNEI.

This chain uses TRBV7-8 with TRBJ2-7, with TRBD2 identical over 9 bases. J was trimmed by 2 bases and V by 5 bases; bases with no gene match: 7. The CDR3 loop spans 15 amino acids. In germline, CDR1 is SGHVS, CDR2 FQNEAQ. The CDR3 loop is CASSKTSGDPYEQYF. CDR3 DNA sequence: TGTGCCAGCAGCAAGACTAGCGGTGACCCCTACGAGCAGTACTTC.

In its sample, this clone was seen once. V gene TRBV14 combines with J gene TRBJ2-7, with D possibly being TRBD2 (6 bases). The CDR3 loop spans 16 amino acids. The germline CDR1 and CDR2 sequences are SGHDN and FVKESK. V was pared by 6 bases and J by 7 bases, with 25 bases between. Here the CDR3 reads CASRSSGSGLLGEQYF. DNA of the CDR3: TGTGCCAGCAGATCCTCGGGTAGCGGCCTCCTAGGGGAGCAGTACTTC.

This clone was seen a few times. The chain is built from TRBV29-1 and TRBJ1-4; D is uncertain. The V gene lost 4 bases and the J gene lost 5 bases, with 8 bases spanning the gap. This CDR3 contains 12 residues. Germline V lookup: CDR1 SQVTM, CDR2 ANQGSEA. CDR3 DNA: TGCAGCGTTGGCGGTGGCAATGAAAAACTGTTTTTT. Translated, it gives CSVGGGNEKLFF.

The chain is built from TRBV7-8 and TRBJ2-1; D unclear. Germline CDR1 is SGHVS and CDR2 is FQNEAQ. Trimming shortened V by 4 bases and J by 9 bases, and 13 bases separated the two germline ends. CDR3 length: 13 amino acids. The CDR3 DNA reads as TGTGCCAGCAGCTGGCGGATGGCGCTTGAGCAGTTCTTC. Residues: CASSWRMALEQFF.

The chain has TRBV5-1 and TRBJ2-2, with 7 bases aligning to TRBD2. V lost 3 bases to trimming and J lost 7 bases; unmatched junction nucleotides: 9. Germline V gene sequence: CDR1 SGHRS, CDR2 YFSETQ. The CDR3 covers 15 residues. CDR3 sequence: CASSSKIAGDGELFF. In DNA, the CDR3 is TGCGCCAGCAGCTCCAAAATAGCGGGCGACGGGGAGCTGTTTTTT.

The chain recombines TRBV4-1 with TRBJ2-1; maybe TRBD2 (6 bases). Trimming took off 3 bases at V and 8 bases at J, with 14 bases between the two ends. Germline-derived CDR1 and CDR2 are MGHRA and YSYEKL. The CDR3 covers 14 residues. The CDR3 DNA reads TGCGCCAGCAGCCATCTAGAGGGGAGGTATGAGCAGTTCTTC. Residues: CASSHLEGRYEQFF.

As concerns this clone: The same CDR3 can be traced to other DNA sequences in this sample. The rearrangement uses TRBV7-2 and TRBJ1-5; 7 bases line up with TRBD1. This CDR3 has 14 amino acids. Germline CDR1 SGHTA, CDR2 FQGNSA. With 5 bases clipped from V and 2 bases from J, the junction kept 3 bases outside the gene matches. The CDR3 reads CASSPTGGNQPQHF. For the CDR3, the DNA is TGTGCCAGCAGCCCAACAGGGGGCAATCAGCCCCAGCATTTT.

The rearrangement uses TRBV18 and TRBJ1-5, with 11 bases aligning to TRBD1. The CDR3 is 15 amino acids. V lost 4 bases to trimming and J lost 2 bases; unmatched junction nucleotides: 1. Germline V gene data show CDR1 as KGHSH and CDR2 as LQKENI. In DNA form, the CDR3 reads TGTGCCAGCTCACTGGGACAGGGGGGCAATCAGCCCCAGCATTTT. Translation: CASSLGQGGNQPQHF.

The chain recombines TRBV7-6 with TRBJ1-6, with TRBD1 as a possible D gene (5 bases). The V gene lost 5 bases and the J gene lost 5 bases, with 7 bases spanning the gap. Germline V lookup: CDR1 SGHVS, CDR2 FNYEAQ. The CDR3 extends over 13 amino acids. The CDR3 region has the DNA TGTGCCAGCAGCCGCAGGGATAATTCACCCCTCCACTTT. Protein: CASSRRDNSPLHF.

The chain recombines TRBV19 with TRBJ2-7, with 8 positions matching TRBD1. Trimming at V came to 5 bases and at J to 6 bases, leaving 12 bases not matched to a gene. The germline V gene has CDR1 LNHDA and CDR2 SQIVND (reference sequence). The CDR3 extends over 15 amino acids. DNA for the CDR3: TGTGCCAGTAGTGCCTTCGGACAGGGTAGGTCCGAGCAGTACTTC. Translated, it gives CASSAFGQGRSEQYF.

This clone showed up just a few times. The rearrangement uses TRBV4-1 and TRBJ1-6; D gene uncertain. CDR1 is MGHRA, CDR2 YSYEKL, per germline. Trimming pared 1 base from V and 5 bases from J, leaving 9 bases between. This CDR3 has 15 residues. For the CDR3, the DNA is TGCGCCAGCAGCCAAGCCTCGGGAGATAATTCACCCCTCCACTTT. Translated: CASSQASGDNSPLHF.

The V and J genes are TRBV5-1 and TRBJ1-2; perhaps TRBD1 as D (5 bases). The germline V and J ends were trimmed by 0 bases and 1 base, with 7 bases remaining between them. The CDR3 totals 14 residues. Per germline, CDR1 SGHRS and CDR2 YFSETQ. The CDR3 DNA follows: TGCGCCAGCAGCTTGGACAGGAGTAACTATGGCTACACCTTC. It encodes CASSLDRSNYGYTF.

This chain links TRBV5-8 with TRBJ2-5; 10 positions match TRBD2. The CDR3 length is 18 residues. With 0 bases clipped from V and 5 bases from J, the junction kept 13 bases outside the gene matches. Germline loops: CDR1 SGHTS, CDR2 YDEGEE. The CDR3 coding sequence is TGTGCCAGCAGCTTGGCCGCGTCTAGCGGGAGTTCGTCGGAGACCCAGTACTTC. Translation gives CASSLAASSGSSSETQYF.

The chain employs TRBV29-1 and TRBJ2-2; maybe TRBD2 (6 bases). The CDR3 is 13 residues long. In germline, CDR1 is SQVTM, CDR2 ANQGSEA. Trimming pared 7 bases from V and 2 bases from J, leaving 11 bases between. The CDR3 protein is CSARDSNTGELFF. CDR3 DNA: TGCAGCGCCCGGGACTCTAACACCGGGGAGCTGTTTTTT.

V gene TRBV27 combines with J gene TRBJ2-7; TRBD1 might be the D (6 bases). There are 14 residues in the CDR3. Trimming left V 6 bases short and J 6 bases short, with 18 bases between. Germline V gene lookup returns CDR1 MNHEY and CDR2 SMNVEV (reference sequence). DNA for the CDR3: TGTGCCAGCAGGAGAGGACAGTCCGTCTCCGAGCAGTACTTC. It translates to CASRRGQSVSEQYF.

The V call is TRBV19, the J call TRBJ2-5, with D possibly matching TRBD2 (5 bases). Trimming left V 0 bases short and J 3 bases short, with 5 bases between. This CDR3 is 13 amino acids long. Germline-derived CDR1 and CDR2 are LNHDA and SQIVND (reference sequence). CDR3 nucleotides: TGTGCCAGTAGTATAGACGGGGAAGAGACCCAGTACTTC. Its translation is CASSIDGEETQYF.

This chain joins TRBV11-2 and TRBJ1-1, with D perhaps TRBD1 (5 bases). This CDR3 has 15 residues. Trimming took off 4 bases at V and 5 bases at J, with 17 bases between the two ends. Germline V gene lookup returns CDR1 SGHAT and CDR2 FQNNGV. CDR3 region: CASSSRRGSETEAFF. CDR3 coding DNA: TGTGCCAGCAGCTCAAGACGGGGGAGTGAAACTGAAGCTTTCTTT.

This clone was recorded once. V and J are TRBV6-1 and TRBJ1-5; D might be TRBD1 (5 bases). This CDR3 has 14 residues. The germline V gene has CDR1 MNHNS and CDR2 SASEGT. V dropped 5 bases and J dropped 2 bases, with 10 bases sitting between them. The CDR3 nucleotides are TGTGCCAGCAGTAAGGGGAATGGCAATCAGCCCCAGCATTTT. It translates to CASSKGNGNQPQHF.

The rearrangement links TRBV19 to TRBJ2-5; 12 positions agree with TRBD2. CDR1 and CDR2 (germline): LNHDA, SQIVND (reference sequence). Trimming removed 5 bases from V and 4 bases from J; junction bases left unmatched: 23. This CDR3 has 21 amino acids. The CDR3 loop is CASSVAWTSGASNGVGETQYF. CDR3 nucleotide sequence: TGTGCCAGTAGTGTAGCCTGGACTAGCGGGGCCTCTAACGGGGTTGGAGAGACCCAGTACTTC. The full variable domain, rest sourced from reference TRBV19 and TRBJ2-5, is DGGITQSPKYLFRKEGQNVTLSCEQNLNHDAMYWYRQDPGQGLRLIYYSQIVNDFQKGDIAEGYSVSREKKESFPLTVTSAQKNPTAFYLCASSVAWTSGASNGVGETQYFGPGTRLLVL.